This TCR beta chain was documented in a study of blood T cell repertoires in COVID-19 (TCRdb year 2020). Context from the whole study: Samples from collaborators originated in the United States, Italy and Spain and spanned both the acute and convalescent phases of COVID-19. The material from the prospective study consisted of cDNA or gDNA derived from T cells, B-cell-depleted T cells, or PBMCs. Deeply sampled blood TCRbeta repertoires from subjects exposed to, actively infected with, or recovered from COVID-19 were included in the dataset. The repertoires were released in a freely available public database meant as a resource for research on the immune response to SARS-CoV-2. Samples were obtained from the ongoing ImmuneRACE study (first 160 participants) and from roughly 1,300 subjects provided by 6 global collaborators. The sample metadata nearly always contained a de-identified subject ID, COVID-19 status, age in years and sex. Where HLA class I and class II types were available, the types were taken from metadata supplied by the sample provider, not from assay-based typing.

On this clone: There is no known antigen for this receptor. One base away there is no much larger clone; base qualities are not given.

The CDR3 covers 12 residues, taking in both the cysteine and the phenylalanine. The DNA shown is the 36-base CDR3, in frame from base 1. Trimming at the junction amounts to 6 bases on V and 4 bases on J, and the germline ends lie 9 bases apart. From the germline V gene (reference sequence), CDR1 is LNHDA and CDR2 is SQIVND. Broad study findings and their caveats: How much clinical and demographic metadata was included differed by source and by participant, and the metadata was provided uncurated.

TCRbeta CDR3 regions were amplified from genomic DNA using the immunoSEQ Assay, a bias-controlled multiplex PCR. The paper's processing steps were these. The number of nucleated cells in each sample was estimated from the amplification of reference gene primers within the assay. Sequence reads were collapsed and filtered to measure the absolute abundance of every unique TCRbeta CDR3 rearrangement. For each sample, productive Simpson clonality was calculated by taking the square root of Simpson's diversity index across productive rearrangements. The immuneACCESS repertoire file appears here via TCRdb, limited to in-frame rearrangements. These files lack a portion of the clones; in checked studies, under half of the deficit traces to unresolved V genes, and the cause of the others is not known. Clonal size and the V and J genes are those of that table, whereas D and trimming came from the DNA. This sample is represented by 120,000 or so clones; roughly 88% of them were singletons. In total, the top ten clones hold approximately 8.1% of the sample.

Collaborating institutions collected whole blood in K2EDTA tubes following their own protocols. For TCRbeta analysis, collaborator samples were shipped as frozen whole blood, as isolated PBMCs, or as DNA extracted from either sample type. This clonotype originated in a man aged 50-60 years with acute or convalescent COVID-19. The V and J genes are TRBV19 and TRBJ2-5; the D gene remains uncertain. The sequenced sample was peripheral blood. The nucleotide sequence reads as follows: TGTGCCAGTAGCCAGGCCCGAGAGACCCAGTACTTC. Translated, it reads CASSQARETQYF.